This T cell receptor (beta chain) comes out of a study of blood T cell repertoires in COVID-19. The overall study: The analysed material was cDNA or gDNA that came from T cells, B-cell-depleted T cells, or PBMCs.

In the study's own analysis: For nucleated cells, counts were estimated from reference gene primer amplification. The data were produced by immunoSEQ multiplex PCR, yet TCRdb's version contains in-frame clones alone and is incomplete. V, J and clone size reflect that table, while D and trimming were determined from the DNA. The sample holds approximately 72,000 clones, roughly 84% seen once. The CDR3 is 13 residues long. Trimming left V 6 bases short and J 0 bases short, with 7 bases between. The source material was peripheral blood. The chain is built from TRBV12-3 or TRBV12-4 and TRBJ2-3; D call uncertain. This TCR came from a man aged 50-60 years with active COVID-19. This CDR3 is CASSPTSTDTQYF. The CDR3 region has the DNA TGTGCCAGCAGCCCAACTAGCACAGATACGCAGTATTTT.